This passage covers 30 T cell receptor beta chains from one sample sequenced in a study of beta chain features in type 1 diabetes. Findings of the study overall: When Type 1 diabetes patients were examined, their TCRB CDR3s proved moderately but significantly shorter in all four CD4+ subsets.

Expressed TCRB transcripts were sequenced after all isolated RNA was converted to cDNA. TCRdb keeps only in-frame clones here, not all; method: immunoSEQ multiplex PCR. The repertoire holds 550,000 to 850,000 clones, with around an eighth as singletons. Their recognized antigens are unknown. The sequenced material came from naive CD4+ T cells from blood. These receptors originate from a man between 18 and 35 years old with type 1 diabetes.

This clone showed up just a few times. J is TRBJ1-4 and V is TRBV28; TRBD1 matches 7 bases. The junction had 12 bases not matched to a gene; V was cut back by 4 bases and J by 7 bases. The CDR3 sequence is 16 residues long. In germline, CDR1 is MDHEN, CDR2 SYDVKM. CDR3 sequence (DNA): TGTGCCAGCAGTTCCTACGGGACAGCCGGCGGTGAAAAACTGTTTTTT. It codes for CASSSYGTAGGEKLFF.

This clone has more than one count but fewer than ten. The V gene is TRBV10-1, the J gene TRBJ2-1, with 9 bases that match TRBD1. Germline loops: CDR1 WNHNN, CDR2 SYGVQD (reference sequence). V gave up 3 bases and J gave up 10 bases; unmatched junction bases: 4. This CDR3 has 13 residues. Here the CDR3 reads CASSDDRGREQFF. CDR3 coding DNA: TGCGCCAGCAGTGATGACAGGGGGAGAGAGCAGTTCTTC.

This clone was detected only a few times. The chain employs TRBV7-9 and TRBJ2-5; no reliable D call. Germline values: CDR1 SEHNR, CDR2 FQNEAQ (reference sequence). This CDR3 is built from 13 residues. The V end lost 3 bases, the J end lost 0 bases, and 5 bases lay between the germline ends. DNA of the CDR3: TGTGCCAGCAGCTTCGGCCACCAAGAGACCCAGTACTTC. As protein: CASSFGHQETQYF.

V usage is TRBV6-6 and J usage is TRBJ2-1, with TRBD1 matching over 7 bases. There are 14 residues in the CDR3. Germline V CDR1 and CDR2: MNHNY, SVGAGI (reference sequence). V shed 6 bases, J shed 7 bases, and the junction held 9 bases outside the gene matches. As DNA, the CDR3 is TGTGCCAGCAGCCGGGGACAGCCCCCGAATGAGCAGTTCTTC. Its translation is CASSRGQPPNEQFF.

This chain links TRBV19 with TRBJ2-1; no clear D. Between the trimmed V and J ends, which lost 3 bases and 2 bases, there was a span of 14 bases. CDR3 length: 16 amino acids. CDR1 LNHDA and CDR2 SQIVND come from the germline V gene (reference sequence). CDR3 sequence reads: CASSISQAAPYNEQFF. The CDR3 DNA reads TGTGCCAGTAGTATCAGTCAGGCGGCTCCCTACAATGAGCAGTTCTTC.

This chain joins TRBV7-2 and TRBJ2-7, with 13 bases fitting TRBD2. The CDR3 contains 17 residues. V lost 4 bases to trimming and J lost 3 bases; unmatched junction nucleotides: 9. Germline V gene lookup returns CDR1 SGHTA and CDR2 FQGNSA. The CDR3 protein is CASSSQLLAGGSYEQYF. The DNA for the CDR3 is TGTGCCAGCAGCTCCCAATTACTAGCGGGGGGGAGCTACGAGCAGTACTTC.

Only a few counts were recorded for this clone. Germline is not matched at one junction end, which may reflect a read error. V usage is TRBV4-1 and J usage is TRBJ1-1, with D maybe TRBD1 (5 bases). CDR3 size: 14 residues. CDR1 is MGHRA and CDR2 is YSYEKL in the germline V gene. CDR3 nucleotides: TGCGCCAGCCGCCACCTAGGGACTAACACTGAAGCTTTCTTT. It codes for CASRHLGTNTEAFF.

V gene TRBV5-1 combines with J gene TRBJ2-7, with D maybe TRBD1 (6 bases). The length of the CDR3 is 16 residues. V shed 1 base and J shed 4 bases, with 18 bases lying between them. In germline, CDR1 is SGHRS, CDR2 YFSETQ. CDR3 protein: CASSLSELGALYEQYF. In DNA form, the CDR3 reads TGCGCCAGCAGCTTGTCTGAGTTGGGGGCTCTGTACGAGCAGTACTTC. Filled out from reference TRBV5-1 and TRBJ2-7, the complete variable domain reads KAGVTQTPRYLIKTRGQQVTLSCSPISGHRSVSWYQQTPGQGLQFLFEYFSETQRNKGNFPGRFSGRQFSNSRSEMNVSTLELGDSALYLCASSLSELGALYEQYFGPGTRLTVT.

The CDR3 DNA follows: TGTGCCAGCAGCATGACAGGGGACGATCAGCCCCAGCATTTT. It codes for CASSMTGDDQPQHF. This chain uses TRBV9 with TRBJ1-5; 8 bases are shared with TRBD1. The V gene's germline CDR1 is SGDLS and CDR2 YYNGEE. Germline trimming cut 4 bases from V and 5 bases from J; bases unmatched to any gene: 5. CDR3 length: 14 residues. The full variable domain, its missing parts supplied by reference TRBV9 and TRBJ1-5, is DSGVTQTPKHLITATGQRVTLRCSPRSGDLSVYWYQQSLDQGLQFLIQYYNGEERAKGNILERFSAQQFPDLHSELNLSSLELGDSALYFCASSMTGDDQPQHFGDGTRLSIL.

This clone was detected only a few times. This rearrangement joins TRBV6-6 to TRBJ2-7, with 8 positions matching TRBD2. CDR3 length equals 14 residues. CDR1 is MNHNY and CDR2 is SVGAGI in the germline V gene (reference sequence). J was trimmed by 0 bases and V by 8 bases; bases with no gene match: 6. The CDR3 is CASGGSGSSYEQYF. The CDR3 DNA sequence: TGTGCCAGCGGGGGAAGCGGGAGCTCCTACGAGCAGTACTTC.

The chain uses TRBV7-2 and TRBJ1-4, with D tentatively TRBD1 (6 bases). V was cut by 0 bases and J by 8 bases, with 13 bases left in between. The CDR3 runs 15 residues. Germline V CDR1 and CDR2: SGHTA, FQGNSA. The CDR3 spells CASSLAGQRTEKLFF. CDR3 DNA sequence: TGTGCCAGCAGCTTAGCAGGACAGAGGACGGAAAAACTGTTTTTT.

This rearrangement joins TRBV2 to TRBJ1-2; D might be TRBD1 (6 bases). From germline, CDR1 is SNHLY and CDR2 FYNNEI. This CDR3 spans 14 amino acids. V was clipped by 5 bases and J by 5 bases, with 15 bases between them. In DNA, the CDR3 is TGTGCCAGCAGTTTACAGGGTTTCGGGTATGGCTACACCTTC. Protein: CASSLQGFGYGYTF.

This clone has a handful of counts. The CDR3 here is CASSPGQGSNTQYF. The CDR3 bases are TGTGCCAGCAGCCCTGGACAGGGGAGCAATACGCAGTATTTT. The J gene is TRBJ2-3, the V gene TRBV7-3; 9 bases agree with TRBD1. This CDR3 is built from 14 residues. Germline CDR1 and CDR2: SGHTA and FQGTGA. V dropped 5 bases and J dropped 7; count of bases not matched to a gene: 7.

There are a few counts of this clone. CDR3 residues: CATRSGETQYF. CDR3 sequence (DNA): TGTGCCACGAGGTCTGGGGAGACCCAGTACTTC. The rearrangement uses TRBV10-3 and TRBJ2-5; the D is unclear. The CDR3 totals 11 residues. Trimming took 10 bases from V and 5 from J, leaving 11 bases between them. Germline CDR1 and CDR2: ENHRY and SYGVKD.

This clone has only a few counts. This rearrangement joins TRBV9 to TRBJ1-1; no definite D call. The CDR3 is 13 amino acids. Trimming removed 2 bases at V and 3 bases at J, with 8 bases between. In germline, CDR1 is SGDLS, CDR2 YYNGEE. The CDR3 DNA follows: TGTGCCAGCAGCGTGGAATTCTACACTGAAGCTTTCTTT. Residues: CASSVEFYTEAFF. Supplemented by reference TRBV9 and TRBJ1-1, the full variable domain reads DSGVTQTPKHLITATGQRVTLRCSPRSGDLSVYWYQQSLDQGLQFLIQYYNGEERAKGNILERFSAQQFPDLHSELNLSSLELGDSALYFCASSVEFYTEAFFGQGTRLTVV.

The chain carries TRBV2 and TRBJ1-2, with 11 bases aligning to TRBD1. The germline CDR1 and CDR2 sequences are SNHLY and FYNNEI. Losses at the gene ends were 4 bases for V and 3 bases for J; bases not matched to a gene: 1. The length of the CDR3 is 14 residues. CDR3 in DNA: TGTGCCAGCAGTGTGGGACAGGGGGACTATGGCTACACCTTC. Encoded protein: CASSVGQGDYGYTF.

V and J are TRBV28 and TRBJ2-1; 11 bases map to TRBD2. Trimming took 6 bases from V and 7 from J; bases not matched to a gene: 5. Per germline, CDR1 MDHEN and CDR2 SYDVKM. The CDR3 covers 14 residues. In DNA, the CDR3 is TGTGCCAGCAGGGTACTAGCGGGGGTGAATGAGCAGTTCTTC. This gives the protein CASRVLAGVNEQFF.

The CDR3 region is CASSLGQTSEAFF. For the CDR3, the DNA is TGCGCCAGCAGCTTAGGACAGACGTCTGAAGCTTTCTTT. The V gene is TRBV5-1, the J gene TRBJ1-1, with D possibly TRBD1 on 6 matching bases. Trimming took off 2 bases at V and 6 bases at J, with 11 bases between the two ends. Germline-derived CDR1 and CDR2 are SGHRS and YFSETQ. This CDR3 is built from 13 residues.

This clone appeared a few times. Germline is not matched at one junction end, which may reflect a read error. The CDR3 DNA is TGTGCCATCAGTGAGTCGATCGGGCCGGGGACCCAGTACTTC. Encoded protein: CAISESIGPGTQYF. The rearrangement uses TRBV6-6 and TRBJ2-5; no definite D call. The CDR3 spans 14 residues. In germline, CDR1 is MNHNY, CDR2 SVGAGI (reference sequence).

This clone was counted between two and nine times. This chain joins TRBV18 and TRBJ2-3; D is undetermined. This CDR3 contains 13 residues. In germline, CDR1 is KGHSH, CDR2 LQKENI. Between the trimmed V and J ends, which lost 4 bases and 2 bases, there was a span of 7 bases. The CDR3 spells CASSRPPTDTQYF. The CDR3 nucleotides read TGTGCCAGCTCACGACCTCCCACAGATACGCAGTATTTT.

The V gene is TRBV28, the J gene TRBJ2-5; D assignment may be TRBD1 or TRBD2 (6 bases each). Looked up from germline, CDR1 is MDHEN and CDR2 is SYDVKM. This CDR3 region has 14 residues. The V end was cut by 6 bases, the J end by 1 base, with 12 bases between. DNA of the CDR3: TGTGCCAGCAGGCGGGACACGGCCCAAGAGACCCAGTACTTC. This gives the protein CASRRDTAQETQYF.

The V and J genes are TRBV29-1 and TRBJ2-2, with D perhaps being TRBD1 or TRBD2 (6 bases each). This CDR3 spans 13 amino acids. The germline V gene encodes CDR1 SQVTM and CDR2 ANQGSEA. V lost 6 bases and J 6 bases, leaving 14 bases between the germline ends. Here the CDR3 DNA reads TGCAGCGTCCCAAGGGGGGACCCCGGGGAGCTGTTTTTT. Encoded protein: CSVPRGDPGELFF.

The V and J genes are TRBV6-1 and TRBJ1-5; D perhaps matches TRBD1 (5 bases). The germline V gene encodes CDR1 MNHNS and CDR2 SASEGT. The germline V and J ends were trimmed by 6 bases and 2 bases, with 14 bases remaining between them. This CDR3 is 15 amino acids long. The CDR3 sequence is CASSTTVGGNQPQHF. The CDR3 bases are TGTGCCAGCAGCACGACCGTGGGGGGCAATCAGCCCCAGCATTTT.

The chain has TRBV7-2 and TRBJ2-5, with 13 bases matching TRBD2. With V trimmed by 5 bases and J by 2 bases, 2 bases remained unmatched. The CDR3 sequence is 15 residues long. Germline assignment: CDR1 SGHTA and CDR2 FQGNSA. CDR3 protein: CASSMTSGGQETQYF. The CDR3 DNA follows: TGTGCCAGCAGCATGACTAGCGGGGGGCAAGAGACCCAGTACTTC.

This chain connects TRBV15 to TRBJ2-7, with D unresolved. With 0 bases removed from V and 1 base from J, the gap between germline ends came to 10 bases. The CDR3 consists of 15 residues. Germline loops: CDR1 LNHNV, CDR2 YYDKDF (reference sequence). CDR3: CATSRDKSGSYEQYF. The DNA for the CDR3 is TGTGCCACCAGCAGAGATAAATCCGGGTCCTACGAGCAGTACTTC.

This clone was recorded a few times. This chain connects TRBV4-1 to TRBJ1-1; 7 nucleotides line up with TRBD1. The V segment lost 3 bases and the J segment 1 base; nucleotides outside the gene matches: 5. Per germline, CDR1 MGHRA and CDR2 YSYEKL. The CDR3 length is 15 residues. The CDR3 loop is CASSQPGQKNTEAFF. DNA of the CDR3: TGCGCCAGCAGCCAGCCGGGACAGAAGAACACTGAAGCTTTCTTT.

V gene TRBV5-1 combines with J gene TRBJ2-7; D is perhaps TRBD2 (6 bases). The CDR3 has 15 residues. Germline-derived CDR1 and CDR2 are SGHRS and YFSETQ. Trimming stripped 4 bases from V and 3 bases from J, with 17 bases between. The CDR3 here is CASSVSSAGFYEQYF. In nucleotides, the CDR3 is TGCGCCAGCAGCGTATCGAGCGCGGGGTTCTACGAGCAGTACTTC.

The chain employs TRBV6-6 and TRBJ2-1; no firm D call. The germline gives CDR1 MNHNY, CDR2 SVGAGI (reference sequence). The V and J ends lost 0 bases and 7 bases respectively, with 7 bases between them. This CDR3 comprises 13 residues. CDR3 in DNA: TGTGCCAGCAGTTACTCGGAAGTAAATGAGCAGTTCTTC. Translating gives CASSYSEVNEQFF.

This chain connects TRBV4-1 to TRBJ2-2, with a weak D call TRBD2 (6 bases). Germline lookup yields CDR1 MGHRA and CDR2 YSYEKL. With 10 bases removed from V and 4 bases from J, the gap between germline ends came to 19 bases. The CDR3 totals 15 residues. CDR3 sequence: CATTLGGSGTGELFF. The CDR3 bases are TGCGCCACCACATTGGGGGGTTCGGGCACCGGGGAGCTGTTTTTT.

V gene TRBV6-1 combines with J gene TRBJ1-2; D perhaps matches TRBD1 (5 bases). Trimming cost V 4 bases and J 5 bases, with 11 bases left between them. This CDR3 comprises 13 residues. Germline loops: CDR1 MNHNS, CDR2 SASEGT. The CDR3 is CASSARGLYGYTF. CDR3 sequence (DNA): TGTGCCAGCAGTGCCCGGGGACTGTATGGCTACACCTTC.